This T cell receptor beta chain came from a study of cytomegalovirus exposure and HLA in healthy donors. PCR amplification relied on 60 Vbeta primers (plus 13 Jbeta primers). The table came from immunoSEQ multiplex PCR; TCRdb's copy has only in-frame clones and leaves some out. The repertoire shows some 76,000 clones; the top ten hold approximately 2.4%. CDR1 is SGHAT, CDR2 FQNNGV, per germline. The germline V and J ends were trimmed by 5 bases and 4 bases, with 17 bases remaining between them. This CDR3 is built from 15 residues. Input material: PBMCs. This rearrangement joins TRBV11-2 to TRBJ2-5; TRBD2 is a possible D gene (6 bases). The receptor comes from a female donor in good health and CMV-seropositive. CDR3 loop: CASSLGRGSGETQYF. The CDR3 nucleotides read TGTGCCAGCAGCCTAGGACGGGGGAGTGGAGAGACCCAGTACTTC.